The present T cell receptor beta chain was sequenced within a study of cytomegalovirus exposure and HLA in healthy donors. Germline-derived CDR1 and CDR2 are MGHDK and SYGVNS. Trimming shortened V by 3 bases and J by 3 bases, and 8 bases separated the two germline ends. The CDR3 totals 13 residues. This clone was seen a handful of times. Primers included in the PCR were 60 Vbeta and 13 Jbeta primers. Sequencing was performed with immunoSEQ multiplex PCR; in TCRdb, only in-frame clones are kept and a portion is missing. The table records hundreds of thousands of clones, 75% to 90% of them present only once.

Material: PBMCs. This receptor was obtained from a boy between 2 and 15 years old in good health and CMV-seronegative. The rearrangement links TRBV25-1 to TRBJ1-2; TRBD1 might be the D (5 bases). The CDR3 is CASSEGRDYGYTF. The CDR3, as DNA: TGTGCCAGCAGTGAGGGCAGGGACTATGGCTACACCTTC.